This is a list of T cell receptor beta chains from one sample in a study of blood T cells in healthy people across ages. Each CDR3 protein is one row after TCRdb ran MiXCR on the 5' RACE reads. The profile shows 1.5 million to 1.9 million distinct CDR3 sequences, about 42% of them singletons. The sample taken for sequencing was blood. These receptors came from a woman in her late teens or twenties in good health. The CDR3 runs from the conserved cysteine through the conserved F or W. A D gene is named only where the DNA matches it firmly. Some rows have no size entry. The others give once, few or many, or a class for an expanded clone.

TRBJ2-5 . . TRBV20-1 CSARDLRRVDQETQYF TGCAGTGCTAGAGATCTCAGGAGAGTGGACCAAGAGACCCAGTACTTC
TRBJ1-1 TRBD1 . TRBV28 CASNTQGANTEAFF TGTGCCAGCAACACACAGGGGGCCAACACTGAAGCTTTCTTT
TRBJ2-7 TRBD1 . TRBV7-6 CASSLDGQGSSYEQYF TGTGCCAGCAGCTTGGACGGACAGGGATCCTCCTACGAGCAGTACTTC
TRBJ2-7 . few TRBV6-2/TRBV6-3 CASTTMRGGYEQYF TGTGCCAGCACCACCATGAGGGGAGGATACGAGCAGTACTTC
TRBJ2-3 TRBD2 . TRBV6-2/TRBV6-3 CASSNPIAGAKNTQYF TGTGCCAGCAGTAATCCAATAGCGGGAGCAAAGAATACGCAGTATTTT
TRBJ1-2 . . TRBV7-8 CASSLAAGGQYYGYTF TGTGCCAGCAGCTTAGCGGCGGGGGGCCAGTACTATGGCTACACCTTC
TRBJ2-7 TRBD2 . TRBV12-3/TRBV12-4 CASRLATSGSYEQYF TGTGCCAGCAGGCTCGCGACTAGCGGGAGTTACGAGCAGTACTTC
TRBJ2-7 TRBD2 . TRBV9 CASPNPREFVYEQYF TGTGCCAGCCCCAACCCGCGGGAGTTCGTCTACGAGCAGTACTTC
TRBJ2-3 . few TRBV9 CASSVGGGATTDTQYF TGTGCCAGCAGCGTAGGCGGAGGCGCTACGACAGATACGCAGTATTTT
TRBJ1-1 . . TRBV11-2 CASSSWAEWNTEAFF TGTGCCAGCAGCTCTTGGGCTGAGTGGAACACTGAAGCTTTCTTT
TRBJ2-1 TRBD2 many TRBV6-2/TRBV6-3 CASRPGLPDNEQFF TGTGCCAGCAGGCCGGGACTACCCGACAATGAGCAGTTCTTC
TRBJ1-1 . . TRBV15 CATSRETEMNTEAFF TGTGCCACCAGCAGAGAGACGGAAATGAACACTGAAGCTTTCTTT
TRBJ2-6 . once TRBV29-1 CSVKFLGSSGANVLTF TGCAGCGTCAAATTTTTGGGTAGCTCTGGGGCCAACGTCCTGACTTTC
TRBJ2-5 . . TRBV29-1 CSVDLGAGRETQYF TGCAGCGTTGATTTAGGAGCAGGGCGGGAGACCCAGTACTTC
TRBJ2-1 . few TRBV7-9 CASSLGPADYYNEQFF TGTGCCAGCAGCTTGGGCCCGGCAGATTACTACAATGAGCAGTTCTTC